This is a list of T cell receptor beta chains from one sample in a study of OX40 agonist ivuxolimab in advanced cancers. The table came from immunoSEQ multiplex PCR; TCRdb's copy has only in-frame clones and leaves some out. The sample holds about 90,000 clones, roughly 93% seen once. Sample: CD4+ or CD8+ T cells sorted from blood, taken in a trial of the OX40 agonist ivuxolimab. These receptors were obtained from an adult with an advanced solid tumor such as melanoma, head and neck, liver or kidney cancer. Both conserved end residues are part of each CDR3. D genes are given only for firm matches.

d_call: -
v_call: TRBV15
j_call: TRBJ1-1
cdr3_aa: CATSSGGWAFF

d_call: TRBD2
v_call: TRBV18
j_call: TRBJ2-7
cdr3_aa: CASSPGLAGGRGEQYF

d_call: TRBD1
v_call: TRBV27
j_call: TRBJ1-1
cdr3_aa: CASKNRGLGTEAFF

d_call: TRBD2
v_call: TRBV11-3
j_call: TRBJ2-1
cdr3_aa: CASSLSGSLSSYNEQFF

d_call: TRBD2
v_call: TRBV10-3
j_call: TRBJ2-7
cdr3_aa: CAISGGGPSGRYEQYF

d_call: TRBD2
v_call: TRBV13
j_call: TRBJ2-7
cdr3_aa: CASSFTSGSYEQYF

d_call: -
v_call: TRBV4-3
j_call: TRBJ2-1
cdr3_aa: CASSRFSKASNEQFF

d_call: -
v_call: TRBV20-1
j_call: TRBJ1-2
cdr3_aa: CALWGNGYTF

d_call: -
v_call: TRBV11-1
j_call: TRBJ2-1
cdr3_aa: CASSLARSYNEQFF

d_call: -
v_call: TRBV11-1
j_call: TRBJ2-5
cdr3_aa: CASSFGSGLGETQYF

d_call: TRBD2
v_call: TRBV4-2
j_call: TRBJ2-1
cdr3_aa: CASSQEGISGTSYNEQFF

d_call: -
v_call: TRBV5-1
j_call: TRBJ2-4
cdr3_aa: CASSLERTKNIQYF

d_call: -
v_call: TRBV13
j_call: TRBJ1-4
cdr3_aa: CASSQSGSANEKLFF

d_call: TRBD2
v_call: TRBV23-1
j_call: TRBJ2-5
cdr3_aa: CASSQSYPRSGRVPGTQYF

d_call: TRBD1
v_call: TRBV9
j_call: TRBJ1-3
cdr3_aa: CASSLRGTGTSLENTIYF

d_call: -
v_call: TRBV7-2
j_call: TRBJ2-7
cdr3_aa: CASSRPLSYEQYF

d_call: -
v_call: TRBV7-2
j_call: TRBJ1-3
cdr3_aa: CASSLSGNTIYF

d_call: TRBD2
v_call: TRBV11-2
j_call: TRBJ2-7
cdr3_aa: CASSLDHERDGDEQYF

d_call: -
v_call: TRBV7-9
j_call: TRBJ2-7
cdr3_aa: CASSSGAGGSEQYF

d_call: -
v_call: TRBV6-6
j_call: TRBJ1-5
cdr3_aa: CASSYSQQPQHF

d_call: TRBD2
v_call: TRBV28
j_call: TRBJ2-5
cdr3_aa: CASSSGAGGETQYF

d_call: TRBD1
v_call: TRBV27
j_call: TRBJ2-3
cdr3_aa: CASSPQGTDTQYF

d_call: -
v_call: TRBV11-2
j_call: TRBJ2-7
cdr3_aa: CASSLFPGWDYEQYF

d_call: -
v_call: TRBV2
j_call: TRBJ1-2
cdr3_aa: CASKVQENYGYTF

d_call: TRBD2
v_call: TRBV29-1
j_call: TRBJ2-3
cdr3_aa: CSVGGGGSTDTQYF

d_call: -
v_call: TRBV6-6
j_call: TRBJ2-7
cdr3_aa: CASRLAHEQYF

d_call: TRBD2
v_call: TRBV19
j_call: TRBJ2-3
cdr3_aa: CASSTGLAGVTDTQYF

d_call: -
v_call: TRBV7-5
j_call: TRBJ1-3
cdr3_aa: CARSLIGNGNTIYF

d_call: -
v_call: TRBV6-6
j_call: TRBJ2-7
cdr3_aa: CASSSVVSYEQYF